One sample yielded the 10 T cell receptor beta chains listed below, sequenced in a study of shared clonotypes between healthy human individuals (dated by TCRdb to the early 2020s). CD8 naive samples were CD45RO-negative cells positively selected for CCR7, giving a CD45RA+CCR7+ population that excluded TemRA cells. Library preparation used the immunoSEQ multiplex PCR assay. This immuneACCESS table, as held by TCRdb, lists in-frame sequences with V and J called but not all clones. Of the missing ones, under half trace to an unresolved V gene in checked studies; the others have no known cause. The sample has 800,000 to 950,000 clones on record, just over 95% of them singletons. The ten largest clones capture less than 0.25% of the sample. The sequencing input was naive CD8+ T cells sorted from blood. The cell subset or site label, read with the paper, signifies: CD45RA+CCR7+. The receptors here all came from a man aged 25 to 45 in good health.

This chain joins TRBV4-3 and TRBJ2-7; maybe TRBD2 (5 bases). This CDR3 is 16 amino acids long. Trimming pared 0 bases from V and 4 bases from J, leaving 16 bases between. Germline CDR1 and CDR2: LGHNA and YSLEER. The CDR3 DNA follows: TGCGCCAGCAGCCAAGAGAGCCGGGGTCTAGTGTACGAGCAGTACTTC. Its protein is CASSQESRGLVYEQYF.

The J gene is TRBJ2-7, the V gene TRBV29-1, with D perhaps TRBD1 or TRBD2 (5 bases each). CDR3 length: 12 residues. CDR1 and CDR2 from the germline V gene are SQVTM and ANQGSEA. V was clipped by 6 bases and J by 3 bases, with 12 bases between them. In DNA form, the CDR3 reads TGCAGCGTCCGGGACGTACGCTACGAGCAGTACTTC. This encodes CSVRDVRYEQYF.

The rearrangement links TRBV7-9 to TRBJ2-7, with D possibly being TRBD1 (5 bases). This CDR3 comprises 15 residues. The V gene lost 1 base and the J gene lost 6 bases, with 16 bases spanning the gap. The V gene's germline CDR1 is SEHNR and CDR2 FQNEAQ (reference sequence). The CDR3 spells CASSLVSRAWGEQYF. CDR3 in DNA: TGTGCCAGCAGCTTAGTCTCCAGGGCTTGGGGCGAGCAGTACTTC.

J is TRBJ2-7 and V is TRBV7-2; D possibly corresponds to TRBD1 (6 bases). The CDR3 runs 14 residues. From germline, CDR1 is SGHTA and CDR2 FQGNSA. Trimming took off 6 bases at V and 2 bases at J, with 14 bases between the two ends. The CDR3 DNA reads TGTGCCAGCAGAATACCAACAGGGACCTACGAGCAGTACTTC. Its protein is CASRIPTGTYEQYF.

In its sample, this clone was seen once. The J gene is TRBJ2-7, the V gene TRBV7-9; 7 nucleotides line up with TRBD2. Trimming at V came to 4 bases and at J to 2 bases, leaving 5 bases not matched to a gene. Germline assignment: CDR1 SEHNR and CDR2 FQNEAQ (reference sequence). The CDR3 is made up of 14 amino acids. The CDR3 reads CASSSGTTTYEQYF. The CDR3 DNA reads as TGTGCCAGCAGCTCCGGGACTACCACCTACGAGCAGTACTTC.

The chain joins TRBV11-2 to TRBJ1-2; maybe TRBD1 (5 bases). Germline CDR1 SGHAT, CDR2 FQNNGV. Trimming shortened V by 4 bases and J by 1 base, and 25 bases separated the two germline ends. The CDR3 covers 19 residues. CDR3 in DNA: TGTGCCAGCAGCTCAGTTAAGACAGCACCTGGCCCTCTTAACTATGGCTACACCTTC. Protein sequence: CASSSVKTAPGPLNYGYTF.

In the case of this clone: Other DNA sequences from this sample encode an identical CDR3 as well. The chain couples TRBV6-5 to TRBJ2-2, with D hard to call. V was clipped by 2 bases and J by 4 bases, with 5 bases between them. The CDR3 is 13 residues long. Per germline, CDR1 MNHEY and CDR2 SVGAGI. The CDR3 reads CASSYGATGELFF. DNA for the CDR3: TGTGCCAGCAGTTACGGAGCCACCGGGGAGCTGTTTTTT.

On this clone itself: The same CDR3 also results from other DNA sequences found in this sample. CDR3 bases: TGTGCCAGCAGCTTAGGAGCAGGGGCCTACGAGCAGTACTTC. Translated, it gives CASSLGAGAYEQYF. The chain recombines TRBV11-2 with TRBJ2-7, with a possible D match to TRBD1 (6 bases). The V gene's germline CDR1 is SGHAT and CDR2 FQNNGV. Between the trimmed V and J ends, which lost 1 base and 2 bases, there was a span of 9 bases. This CDR3 is built from 14 residues. Supplemented by reference TRBV11-2 and TRBJ2-7, the full variable domain reads EAGVAQSPRYKIIEKRQSVAFWCNPISGHATLYWYQQILGQGPKLLIQFQNNGVVDDSQLPKDRFSAERLKGVDSTLKIQPAKLEDSAVYLCASSLGAGAYEQYFGPGTRLTVT.

The chain joins TRBV6-6 to TRBJ2-1; D is possibly TRBD1 or TRBD2 (5 bases each). V was clipped by 5 bases and J by 8 bases, with 22 bases between them. Germline CDR1 MNHNY, CDR2 SVGAGI (reference sequence). The CDR3 contains 16 residues. CDR3 residues: CASSSTGTLGDDEQFF. In DNA, the CDR3 is TGTGCCAGCAGTAGCACCGGGACCTTGGGGGACGATGAGCAGTTCTTC.

This clone was seen once. This sequence joins TRBV5-4 and TRBJ2-2, with D unclear. Trimming cost V 5 bases and J 5 bases, with 4 bases left between them. This CDR3 spans 11 amino acids. CDR1 is SGHNT and CDR2 is YYREEE in the germline V gene (reference sequence). This chain's CDR3 is CASSETGELFF. DNA of the CDR3: TGTGCCAGCAGTGAAACCGGGGAGCTGTTTTTT.